The entry below describes one T cell receptor beta chain. Its antigen is not identified. The data originate from a study of T cell responses to AZD1222 COVID-19 vaccine. The CDR3 runs to 15 residues. Germline V gene sequence: CDR1 MNHEY, CDR2 SVGAGI. Germline trimming cut 6 bases from V and 2 bases from J; bases unmatched to any gene: 9. General study results and limits: Recipients of AZD1222 seropositive at baseline numbered only six or seven. Among spike-specific TCRs, nearly half reportedly target unmutated variant regions.

Libraries were prepared by immunoSEQ multiplex PCR; TCRdb keeps only in-frame clonotypes and omits some of them. Among 100,000 to 150,000 clones, about 87% were seen once, and the ten largest hold 5% to 6%. This chain uses TRBV6-5 with TRBJ2-7; 8 bases agree with TRBD2. The specimen was peripheral blood, collected on day 0 of AZD1222 vaccination. This receptor was obtained from an adult in good health. Here the CDR3 reads CASRERGLVAYEQYF. The DNA for the CDR3 is TGTGCCAGCAGGGAGAGGGGACTAGTTGCCTACGAGCAGTACTTC.